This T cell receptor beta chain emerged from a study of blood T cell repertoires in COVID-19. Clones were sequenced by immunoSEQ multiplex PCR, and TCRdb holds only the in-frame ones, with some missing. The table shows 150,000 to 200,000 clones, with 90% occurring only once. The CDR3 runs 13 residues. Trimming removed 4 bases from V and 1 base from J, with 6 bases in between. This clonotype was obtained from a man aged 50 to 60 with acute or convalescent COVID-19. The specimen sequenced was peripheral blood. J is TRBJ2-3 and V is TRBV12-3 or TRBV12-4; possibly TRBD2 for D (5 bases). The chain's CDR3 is CASSSRGTDTQYF. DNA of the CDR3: TGTGCCAGCAGTTCGAGGGGCACAGATACGCAGTATTTT.